The TCR beta chain described here comes from a study of T cell repertoires in cytomegalovirus infection. Study overall: HLA-C-restricted CMV epitopes, recently identified, and well-studied HLA-B-restricted ones were used by the study. It was the public TCR beta signatures that indicated both CMV infection and matching HLA type. Study findings and constraints: Individuals carrying CMV plus the relevant HLA were identified by cumulative frequency of public TCR beta families. It was HLA-C-restricted CMV-specific TCR beta clonotypes that dominated the response ex vivo.

TCRdb itself ran the reads through MiXCR, one entry per CDR3 protein. The sample lists about 83,000 distinct CDR3 sequences; over 25% were seen once. The V end lost 6 bases, the J end lost 5 bases, and 17 bases lay between the germline ends. The CDR3 consists of 15 residues. Germline V CDR1 and CDR2: MDHEN, SYDVKM. Details on this clonotype: The antigen is not known.

The receptor was isolated from a human donor in good health (CMV status not recorded). Some clones in this sample may be carry-over from other donors' samples. J is TRBJ1-5 and V is TRBV28; possible D gene TRBD1, 5 bases. Sequencing used CD8+ T cells from cultured PBMCs, obtained from culture after CMV antigen stimulation. In DNA form, the CDR3 reads TGTGCCAGCAGGCCTTACACAGGTCGGGATCAGCCCCAGCATTTT. Its translation: CASRPYTGRDQPQHF.